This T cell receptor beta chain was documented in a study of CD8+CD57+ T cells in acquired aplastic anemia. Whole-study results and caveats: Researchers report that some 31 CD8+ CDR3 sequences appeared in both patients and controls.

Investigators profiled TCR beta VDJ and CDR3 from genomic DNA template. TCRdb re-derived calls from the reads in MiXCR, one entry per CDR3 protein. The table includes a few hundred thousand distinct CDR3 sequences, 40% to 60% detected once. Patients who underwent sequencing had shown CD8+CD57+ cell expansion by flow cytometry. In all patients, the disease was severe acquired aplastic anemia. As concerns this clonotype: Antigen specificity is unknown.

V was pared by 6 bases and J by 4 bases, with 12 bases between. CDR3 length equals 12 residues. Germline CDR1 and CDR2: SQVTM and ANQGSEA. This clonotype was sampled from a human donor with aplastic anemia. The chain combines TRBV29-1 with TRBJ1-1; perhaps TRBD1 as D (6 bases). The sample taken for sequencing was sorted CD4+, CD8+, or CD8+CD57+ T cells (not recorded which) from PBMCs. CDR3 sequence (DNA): TGCAGCGTCAGGGGTCTAGGCACTGAAGCTTTCTTT. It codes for CSVRGLGTEAFF.